This T cell receptor (beta chain) was sequenced in a study of PD-1 blockade in classical Hodgkin lymphoma. Sequenced by immunoSEQ multiplex PCR; TCRdb stores in-frame clones only, minus some. The sample consists of about 17,000 clones, around nine tenths of them appearing once. Trimming shortened V by 0 bases and J by 2 bases, and 9 bases separated the two germline ends. CDR3 length: 14 residues. Germline V gene lookup returns CDR1 SGHRS and CDR2 YFSETQ. Time point described: newly diagnosed, previously untreated cHL patient sample. The source material was peripheral blood mononuclear cells (PBMCs). The sequence derives from a human donor with classical Hodgkin lymphoma. The chain couples TRBV5-1 to TRBJ2-7; D is possibly TRBD2 (6 bases). CDR3 residues: CASSLAGGTYEQYF. In DNA, the CDR3 is TGCGCCAGCAGCTTGGCCGGCGGGACCTACGAGCAGTACTTC. The full variable domain, its missing parts supplied by reference TRBV5-1 and TRBJ2-7, is KAGVTQTPRYLIKTRGQQVTLSCSPISGHRSVSWYQQTPGQGLQFLFEYFSETQRNKGNFPGRFSGRQFSNSRSEMNVSTLELGDSALYLCASSLAGGTYEQYFGPGTRLTVT.